These 30 T cell receptor beta chains were sequenced from one sample in a study of sequential checkpoint blockade in melanoma. The repertoire was sequenced with immunoSEQ multiplex PCR; TCRdb's copy has only in-frame clones and lacks some. The table lists several thousand clones, approximately 78% of them singletons. Specified treatment: randomized to nivolumab then ipilimumab (arm A) or the reverse (arm B). The sample here was CD8+ T cells sorted from blood (inferred from file names), taken from a patient given nivolumab and ipilimumab in sequence. The receptors stem from a human donor with melanoma.

This sequence joins TRBV7-9 and TRBJ2-3, with TRBD2 identical over 7 bases. The V segment lost 1 base and the J segment 5 bases; nucleotides outside the gene matches: 9. The germline V gene has CDR1 SEHNR and CDR2 FQNEAQ (reference sequence). This CDR3 region has 16 residues. CDR3 in amino acids: CASSLGFGREGDTQYF. The CDR3 nucleotides are TGTGCCAGCAGCTTAGGATTCGGCAGGGAGGGAGATACGCAGTATTTT.

The rearrangement uses TRBV6-4 and TRBJ1-6; D uncertain. Trimming took off 0 bases at V and 9 bases at J, with 12 bases between the two ends. Germline CDR1 reads MRHNA; CDR2 reads SNTAGT. This CDR3 is 15 amino acids long. CDR3 sequence: CASSDSDSTGSPLHF. For the CDR3, the DNA is TGTGCCAGCAGTGACTCGGACTCCACGGGTTCACCCCTCCACTTT.

The rearrangement uses TRBV21-1 and TRBJ1-3; TRBD1, the table's D call, lacks a check against the DNA. TRBV21-1 is a known pseudogene. The CDR3 runs to 15 residues. CDR3 sequence reads: CASSKERGQGNTIYF. The DNA for the CDR3 is TGTGCCAGCAGCAAAGAGAGGGGGCAAGGGAACACCATATATTTT.

The V gene is TRBV4-3, the J gene TRBJ2-2; TRBD1 might be the D (6 bases). This CDR3 is built from 17 residues. The V end was cut by 4 bases, the J end by 0 bases, with 15 bases between. CDR1 is LGHNA and CDR2 is YSLEER in the germline V gene. CDR3 DNA sequence: TGCGCCAGCAGCCGGAACCGGGACAACGCGAACACCGGGGAGCTGTTTTTT. It is translated as CASSRNRDNANTGELFF.

The V call is TRBV30, the J call TRBJ1-2; D might be TRBD1 (5 bases). V gave up 2 bases and J gave up 0 bases, with 16 bases separating them. The CDR3 runs to 16 residues. The germline V gene encodes CDR1 GTSNPN and CDR2 SVGIG (reference sequence). This CDR3 is CAWSTLRTQANYGYTF. The DNA of the CDR3 is TGTGCCTGGAGTACTCTACGGACACAAGCTAACTATGGCTACACCTTC.

This chain joins TRBV5-1 and TRBJ2-2; D remains unclear. Per the germline V gene, CDR1 is SGHRS and CDR2 is YFSETQ. V was pared by 0 bases and J by 4 bases, with 7 bases between. There are 14 residues in the CDR3. The CDR3 loop is CASSLAAGTGELFF. The CDR3 region has the DNA TGCGCCAGCAGCTTGGCCGCAGGCACCGGGGAGCTGTTTTTT.

This clone was picked up a small number of times. The chain joins TRBV5-5 to TRBJ2-7; 9 bases map to TRBD1. The CDR3 loop spans 15 amino acids. V shed 1 base, J shed 2 bases, and the junction held 4 bases outside the gene matches. From germline, CDR1 is SGHKS and CDR2 YYEKEE (reference sequence). The CDR3 bases are TGTGCCAGCAGCTTGTTGGGGACAGGGACCTACGAGCAGTACTTC. Translated: CASSLLGTGTYEQYF.

The V and J genes are TRBV6-4 and TRBJ2-2; 8 nucleotides agree with TRBD2. Germline assignment: CDR1 MRHNA and CDR2 SNTAGT. Losses at the gene ends were 5 bases for V and 4 bases for J; bases not matched to a gene: 0. The CDR3 spans 13 residues. The CDR3 spells CASSSGSTGELFF. DNA of the CDR3: TGTGCCAGCAGTAGCGGGAGCACCGGGGAGCTGTTTTTT.

This clone occurred once. The chain has TRBV7-3 and TRBJ2-1, with D tentatively TRBD2 (7 bases). Per germline, CDR1 SGHTA and CDR2 FQGTGA. The CDR3 contains 15 residues. Trimming removed 4 bases from V and 6 bases from J, with 16 bases in between. CDR3 coding DNA: TGTGCCAGCAGCTCCCTAGGGGGGGCGGGCAATGAGCAGTTCTTC. This translates into CASSSLGGAGNEQFF.

This clone was counted a few times. The gene calls are TRBV6-1 and TRBJ2-6; 10 nucleotides line up with TRBD2. Germline CDR1 and CDR2: MNHNS and SASEGT. V lost 4 bases, J lost 0 bases, and 0 bases stayed unmatched. The CDR3 extends over 16 amino acids. The CDR3 DNA sequence: TGTGCCAGCAGTGGGACTAGCGGCTCTGGGGCCAACGTCCTGACTTTC. Residues: CASSGTSGSGANVLTF.

The chain uses TRBV4-2 and TRBJ2-7; no clear D. Between the trimmed V and J ends, which lost 1 base and 3 bases, there was a span of 7 bases. Germline-derived CDR1 and CDR2 are LGHNA and YNFKEQ. The CDR3 sequence is 13 residues long. Written as DNA, the CDR3 is TGTGCCAGCAGCCAAGTAGGAGACTACGAGCAGTACTTC. It specifies CASSQVGDYEQYF.

The CDR3, as DNA: TGTGCCAGCAGCCAAGCTAACAATGAGCAGTTCTTC. This sequence encodes CASSQANNEQFF. The rearrangement links TRBV4-2 to TRBJ2-1; D remains ambiguous. CDR3 length: 12 residues. Germline V CDR1 and CDR2: LGHNA, YNFKEQ. The V end lost 1 base, the J end lost 5 bases, and 3 bases lay between the germline ends.

The sample holds a few counts of this clone. The chain joins TRBV6-4 to TRBJ2-3; weak D call: TRBD2 (6 bases). The germline V gene encodes CDR1 MRHNA and CDR2 SNTAGT. This CDR3 has 13 residues. Trimming removed 5 bases from V and 0 bases from J, with 6 bases in between. The CDR3 bases are TGTGCCAGCAGTAGCGGGAGCACAGATACGCAGTATTTT. Protein sequence: CASSSGSTDTQYF.

The rearrangement uses TRBV7-2 and TRBJ2-1; no clear D. The CDR3 is 16 amino acids. Germline V gives CDR1 SGHTA, CDR2 FQGNSA. Trimming pared 1 base from V and 8 bases from J, leaving 18 bases between. The DNA of the CDR3 is TGTGCCAGCAGCTTAGTTGGAGCCACCCAATCCGATGAGCAGTTCTTC. Protein sequence: CASSLVGATQSDEQFF. Supplemented by reference TRBV7-2 and TRBJ2-1, the full variable domain reads GAGVSQSPSNKVTEKGKDVELRCDPISGHTALYWYRQSLGQGLEFLIYFQGNSAPDKSGLPSDRFSAERTGGSVSTLTIQRTQQEDSAVYLCASSLVGATQSDEQFFGPGTRLTVL.

The chain combines TRBV7-9 with TRBJ2-5; no clear D gene. The J call may be in error: the DNA end matches TRBJ2-7 better. The CDR3 spans 13 residues. CDR1 is SEHNR and CDR2 is FQNEAQ in the germline V gene (reference sequence). The CDR3 DNA reads TGTGCCAGCAGCTTAACAGCATCCTACGAGCAGTACTTC. Its translation is CASSLTASYEQYF.

As DNA, the CDR3 is TGCGCCAGCAGCTTGCAGTCCGGGACAGGACTTTTCTATGGCTACACCTTC. Its translation: CASSLQSGTGLFYGYTF. The rearrangement links TRBV5-1 to TRBJ1-2; 8 nucleotides match TRBD1. CDR3 length equals 17 residues. V lost 1 base, J lost 4 bases, and 12 bases stayed unmatched. Germline V gene data show CDR1 as SGHRS and CDR2 as YFSETQ.

This clone was seen once. V and J are TRBV9 and TRBJ1-1; D ambiguous. This CDR3 has 12 amino acids. Germline V gives CDR1 SGDLS, CDR2 YYNGEE. V was trimmed by 1 base and J by 4 bases, leaving 5 bases between them. The CDR3 reads CASSVPSTEAFF. The CDR3 bases are TGTGCCAGCAGCGTACCGTCCACTGAAGCTTTCTTT.

The V and J genes are TRBV5-1 and TRBJ2-1; possible D gene TRBD1, 6 bases. V was trimmed by 5 bases and J by 2 bases, leaving 14 bases between them. This CDR3 region has 15 residues. The germline gives CDR1 SGHRS, CDR2 YFSETQ. CDR3 region: CASRVWWGPYNEQFF. The DNA for the CDR3 is TGCGCCAGCAGGGTCTGGTGGGGGCCCTACAATGAGCAGTTCTTC.

This chain uses TRBV2 with TRBJ2-2, with 7 bases that match TRBD2. Trimming cost V 6 bases and J 0 bases; bases outside gene matches: 4. This CDR3 has 15 amino acids. Per the germline V gene, CDR1 is SNHLY and CDR2 is FYNNEI. This CDR3 reads CASSPGTTNTGELFF. The CDR3 bases are TGTGCCAGCAGCCCCGGGACTACGAACACCGGGGAGCTGTTTTTT.

The J gene is TRBJ1-2, the V gene TRBV4-1; tentatively, D is TRBD1 (5 bases). Trimming took 3 bases from V and 8 from J, leaving 19 bases between them. Germline V lookup: CDR1 MGHRA, CDR2 YSYEKL. The CDR3 has 15 amino acids. CDR3 sequence reads: CASSHQQDGLDGYTF. The CDR3 region has the DNA TGCGCCAGCAGCCACCAACAGGACGGCCTGGACGGCTACACCTTC.

The chain has TRBV15 and TRBJ2-5, with TRBD2 identical over 11 bases. Unmatched junction bases numbered 13, after V lost 0 bases and J lost 7 bases. CDR1 is LNHNV and CDR2 is YYDKDF in the germline V gene (reference sequence). The CDR3 loop spans 18 amino acids. CDR3 sequence reads: CATSRDIGGLAGGGTQYF. The CDR3 nucleotides read TGTGCCACCAGCAGAGATATCGGAGGTCTAGCGGGGGGTGGGACCCAGTACTTC.

This rearrangement joins TRBV7-6 to TRBJ2-3, with 9 bases fitting TRBD2. This CDR3 comprises 12 residues. Germline lookup yields CDR1 SGHVS and CDR2 FNYEAQ. The V and J ends lost 2 bases and 12 bases, in that order; junction bases with no gene match: 3. CDR3 loop: CASSLRLADQYF. CDR3 bases: TGTGCCAGCAGCTTAAGACTAGCGGATCAGTATTTT.

The chain has TRBV19 and TRBJ1-5, with TRBD1 as a possible D gene (6 bases). Trimming left V 3 bases short and J 5 bases short, with 11 bases between. CDR3 length: 14 amino acids. Germline V gives CDR1 LNHDA, CDR2 SQIVND (reference sequence). The CDR3 reads CASSMDSLYQPQHF. The CDR3 DNA sequence: TGTGCCAGTAGTATGGACAGCCTCTATCAGCCCCAGCATTTT.

The V and J genes are TRBV10-3 and TRBJ2-1; 7 bases agree with TRBD2. Germline lookup yields CDR1 ENHRY and CDR2 SYGVKD. The V segment lost 3 bases and the J segment 5 bases; nucleotides outside the gene matches: 1. This CDR3 has 13 amino acids. The CDR3 spells CAISEGLDNEQFF. The CDR3 coding sequence is TGTGCCATCAGTGAAGGACTAGACAATGAGCAGTTCTTC.

The V and J genes are TRBV6-4 and TRBJ2-1; D uncertain. The CDR3 has 18 amino acids. From germline, CDR1 is MRHNA and CDR2 SNTAGT. Trimming stripped 2 bases from V and 8 bases from J, with 25 bases between. The CDR3 spells CASSDKDWWAIRNHEQFF. The CDR3 nucleotides are TGTGCCAGCAGTGACAAAGATTGGTGGGCTATACGTAACCATGAGCAGTTCTTC.

The table lists this clone with a few counts. The rearrangement links TRBV7-9 to TRBJ1-5; 8 bases are a match to TRBD1. CDR1 and CDR2 from the germline V gene are SEHNR and FQNEAQ (reference sequence). This CDR3 region has 17 residues. With 5 bases clipped from V and 4 bases from J, the junction kept 13 bases outside the gene matches. The CDR3: CASSLSGGDRPNQPQHF. The CDR3 DNA follows: TGTGCCAGCAGCCTCTCAGGCGGGGACAGGCCGAATCAGCCCCAGCATTTT.

The V and J genes are TRBV4-2 and TRBJ2-3, with 8 nucleotides matching TRBD2. CDR1 and CDR2 from the germline V gene are LGHNA and YNFKEQ. The CDR3 is 17 residues long. V lost 1 base, J lost 5 bases, and 11 bases stayed unmatched. The CDR3 region is CASSQAYGGAGKDTQYF. DNA for the CDR3: TGTGCCAGCAGCCAAGCTTACGGGGGGGCTGGGAAAGATACGCAGTATTTT.

This clone rates as medium-sized (0.01 to 0.1%). The CDR3 nucleotides read TGTGCCAGCAGCAACGGACAGGGGGGTGGCACAGATACGCAGTATTTT. Residues: CASSNGQGGGTDTQYF. The chain joins TRBV9 to TRBJ2-3; 10 bases fit TRBD1. The V gene end was trimmed by 4 bases and the J gene end by 1 base; junction bases not matched to a gene: 6. CDR3 length: 16 residues. The germline V gene has CDR1 SGDLS and CDR2 YYNGEE.

This chain uses TRBV6-1 with TRBJ2-7; the D gene is possibly TRBD1 (6 bases). CDR3 length equals 14 residues. The ends were cut back, 4 bases at V and 5 bases at J, with 15 bases in the middle. Germline V lookup: CDR1 MNHNS, CDR2 SASEGT. The CDR3: CASSVGQGMNEQYF. CDR3 sequence (DNA): TGTGCCAGCAGTGTTGGCCAGGGGATGAACGAGCAGTACTTC.

The rearrangement links TRBV6-1 to TRBJ1-4; 9 bases are shared with TRBD1. The CDR3 runs to 14 residues. Germline V CDR1 and CDR2: MNHNS, SASEGT. V was clipped by 5 bases and J by 5 bases; unmatched bases: 3. CDR3 region: CASSTTGGNEKLFF. CDR3 nucleotide sequence: TGTGCCAGCAGTACGACAGGGGGGAATGAAAAACTGTTTTTT.